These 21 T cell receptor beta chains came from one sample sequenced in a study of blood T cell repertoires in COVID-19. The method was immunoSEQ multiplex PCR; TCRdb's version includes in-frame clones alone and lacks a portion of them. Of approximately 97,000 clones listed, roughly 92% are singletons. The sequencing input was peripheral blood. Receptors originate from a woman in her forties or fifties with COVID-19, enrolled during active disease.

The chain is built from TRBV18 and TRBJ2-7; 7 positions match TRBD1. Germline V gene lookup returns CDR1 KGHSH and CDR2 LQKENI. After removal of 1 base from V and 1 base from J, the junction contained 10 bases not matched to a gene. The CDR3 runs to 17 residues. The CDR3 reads CASSPLPSGTASYEQYF. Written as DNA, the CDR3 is TGTGCCAGCTCACCACTACCATCCGGGACAGCTTCCTACGAGCAGTACTTC.

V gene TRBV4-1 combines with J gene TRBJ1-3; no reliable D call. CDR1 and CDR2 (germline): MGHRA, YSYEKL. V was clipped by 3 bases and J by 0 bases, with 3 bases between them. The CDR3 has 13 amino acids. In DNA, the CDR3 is TGCGCCAGCAGCCACGTCTCTGGAAACACCATATATTTT. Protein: CASSHVSGNTIYF.

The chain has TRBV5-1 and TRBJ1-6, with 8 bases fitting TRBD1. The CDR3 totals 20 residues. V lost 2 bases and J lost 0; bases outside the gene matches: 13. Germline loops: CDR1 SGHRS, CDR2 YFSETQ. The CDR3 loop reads CASSLTRRGQGGSYNSPLHF. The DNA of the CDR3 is TGCGCCAGCAGCTTAACAAGGAGAGGACAGGGTGGCTCCTATAATTCACCCCTCCACTTT.

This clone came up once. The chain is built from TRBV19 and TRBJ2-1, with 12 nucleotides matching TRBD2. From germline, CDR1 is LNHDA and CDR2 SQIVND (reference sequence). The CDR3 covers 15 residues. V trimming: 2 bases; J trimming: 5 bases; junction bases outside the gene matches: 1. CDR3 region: CASSILAGGDNEQFF. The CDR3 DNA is TGTGCCAGTAGTATACTAGCGGGGGGGGACAATGAGCAGTTCTTC. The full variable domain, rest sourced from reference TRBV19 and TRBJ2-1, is DGGITQSPKYLFRKEGQNVTLSCEQNLNHDAMYWYRQDPGQGLRLIYYSQIVNDFQKGDIAEGYSVSREKKESFPLTVTSAQKNPTAFYLCASSILAGGDNEQFFGPGTRLTVL.

The CDR3 bases are TGTGCCAGCAGCTCGGAAGGGGTTCGAGGAGAGACCCAGTACTTC. Its protein is CASSSEGVRGETQYF. The gene calls are TRBV7-6 and TRBJ2-5, with D possibly being TRBD1 (5 bases). Trimming shortened V by 4 bases and J by 4 bases, and 16 bases separated the two germline ends. The CDR3 loop spans 15 amino acids. Looked up from germline, CDR1 is SGHVS and CDR2 is FNYEAQ.

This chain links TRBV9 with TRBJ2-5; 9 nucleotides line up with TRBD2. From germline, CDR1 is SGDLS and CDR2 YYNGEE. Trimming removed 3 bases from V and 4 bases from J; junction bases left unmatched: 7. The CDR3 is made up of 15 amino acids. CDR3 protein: CASSGSGGWGETQYF. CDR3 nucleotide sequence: TGTGCCAGCAGCGGTAGCGGGGGCTGGGGAGAGACCCAGTACTTC.

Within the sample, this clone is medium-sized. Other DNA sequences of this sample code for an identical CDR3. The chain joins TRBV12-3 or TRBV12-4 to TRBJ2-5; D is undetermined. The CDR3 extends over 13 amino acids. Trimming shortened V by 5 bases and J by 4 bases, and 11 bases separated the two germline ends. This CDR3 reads CASSPDLGETQYF. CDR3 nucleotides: TGTGCCAGCAGTCCCGACCTAGGAGAGACCCAGTACTTC.

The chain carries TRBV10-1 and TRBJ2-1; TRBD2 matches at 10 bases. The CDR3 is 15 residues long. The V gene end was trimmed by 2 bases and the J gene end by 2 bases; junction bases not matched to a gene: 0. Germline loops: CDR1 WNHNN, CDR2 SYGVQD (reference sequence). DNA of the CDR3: TGCGCCAGCAGTGAGACTAGCGGGGCCTACAATGAGCAGTTCTTC. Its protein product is CASSETSGAYNEQFF.

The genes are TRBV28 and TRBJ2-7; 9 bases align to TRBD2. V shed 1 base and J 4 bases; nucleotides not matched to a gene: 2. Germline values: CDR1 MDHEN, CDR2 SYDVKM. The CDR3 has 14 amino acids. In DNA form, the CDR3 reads TGTGCCAGCAGTTTATCGGGACTAGCATACGAGCAGTACTTC. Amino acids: CASSLSGLAYEQYF.

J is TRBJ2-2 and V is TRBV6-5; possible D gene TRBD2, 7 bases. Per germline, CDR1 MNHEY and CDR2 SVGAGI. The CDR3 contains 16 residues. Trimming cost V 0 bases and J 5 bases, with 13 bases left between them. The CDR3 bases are TGTGCCAGCAGTTACTCACTAGGGGGGGAAACCGGGGAGCTGTTTTTT. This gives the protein CASSYSLGGETGELFF.

CDR3 coding DNA: TGTGCCAGCAGTCGGGGGACAGGGGATGGCTACACCTTC. It specifies CASSRGTGDGYTF. The V gene is TRBV27, the J gene TRBJ1-2; the match to TRBD1 covers 10 bases. The CDR3 consists of 13 residues. The trim removed 5 bases at V and 6 bases at J, leaving 3 bases unmatched. Germline CDR1 MNHEY, CDR2 SMNVEV (reference sequence).

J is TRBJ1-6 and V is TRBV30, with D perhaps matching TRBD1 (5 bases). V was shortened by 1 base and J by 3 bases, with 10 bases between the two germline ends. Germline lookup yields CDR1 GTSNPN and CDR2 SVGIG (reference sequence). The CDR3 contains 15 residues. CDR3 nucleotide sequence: TGTGCCTGGAGTGATCCGGGACTCTATAATTCACCCCTCCACTTT. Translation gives CAWSDPGLYNSPLHF.

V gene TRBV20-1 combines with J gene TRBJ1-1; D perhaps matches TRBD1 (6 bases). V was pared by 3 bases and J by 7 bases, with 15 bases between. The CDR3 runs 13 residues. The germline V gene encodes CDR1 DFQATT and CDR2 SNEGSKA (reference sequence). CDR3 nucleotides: TGCAGTGCTAGTCGGCAGGGGACCCGTGAAGCTTTCTTT. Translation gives CSASRQGTREAFF.

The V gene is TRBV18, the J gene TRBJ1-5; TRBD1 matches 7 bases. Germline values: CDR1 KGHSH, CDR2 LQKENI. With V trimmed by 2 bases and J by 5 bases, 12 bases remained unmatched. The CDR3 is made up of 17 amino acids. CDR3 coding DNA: TGTGCCAGCTCACCATATAGGGCCGACAGGGCGGATCAGCCCCAGCATTTT. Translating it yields CASSPYRADRADQPQHF.

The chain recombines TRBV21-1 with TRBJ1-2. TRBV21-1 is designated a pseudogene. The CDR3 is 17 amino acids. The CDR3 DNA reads TGTGCCAGCAGCCCTGAGGACGGGGGATCTACGGTTGGGGGCTACACCTTC. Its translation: CASSPEDGGSTVGGYTF.

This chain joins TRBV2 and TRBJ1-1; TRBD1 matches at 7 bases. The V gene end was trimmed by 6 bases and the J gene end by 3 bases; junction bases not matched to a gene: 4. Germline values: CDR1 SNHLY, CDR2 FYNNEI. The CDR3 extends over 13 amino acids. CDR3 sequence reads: CASSPDRDTEAFF. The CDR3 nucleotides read TGTGCCAGCAGCCCCGACAGGGACACTGAAGCTTTCTTT. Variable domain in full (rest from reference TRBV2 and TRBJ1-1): EPEVTQTPSHQVTQMGQEVILRCVPISNHLYFYWYRQILGQKVEFLVSFYNNEISEKSEIFDDQFSVERPDGSNFTLKIRSTKLEDSAMYFCASSPDRDTEAFFGQGTRLTVV.

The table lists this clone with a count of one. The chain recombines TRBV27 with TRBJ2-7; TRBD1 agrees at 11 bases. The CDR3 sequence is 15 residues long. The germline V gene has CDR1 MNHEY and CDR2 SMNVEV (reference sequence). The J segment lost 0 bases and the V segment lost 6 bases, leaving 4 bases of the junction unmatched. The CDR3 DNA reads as TGTGCCAGCAGGTTGGGACAGGGGGACTCCTACGAGCAGTACTTC. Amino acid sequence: CASRLGQGDSYEQYF.

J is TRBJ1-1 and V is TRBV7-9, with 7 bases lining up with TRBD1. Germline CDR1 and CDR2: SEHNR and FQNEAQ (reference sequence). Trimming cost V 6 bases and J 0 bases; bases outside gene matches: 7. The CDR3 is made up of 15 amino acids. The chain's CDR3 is CASSLRQGVNTEAFF. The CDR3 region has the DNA TGTGCCAGCAGTTTAAGACAGGGAGTGAACACTGAAGCTTTCTTT. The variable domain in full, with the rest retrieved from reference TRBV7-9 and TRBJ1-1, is DTGVSQNPRHKITKRGQNVTFRCDPISEHNRLYWYRQTLGQGPEFLTYFQNEAQLEKSRLLSDRFSAERPKGSFSTLEIQRTEQGDSAMYLCASSLRQGVNTEAFFGQGTRLTVV.

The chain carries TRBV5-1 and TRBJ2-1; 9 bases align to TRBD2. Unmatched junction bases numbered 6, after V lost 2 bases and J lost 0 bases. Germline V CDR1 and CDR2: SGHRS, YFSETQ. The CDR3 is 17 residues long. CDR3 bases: TGCGCCAGCAGCTTACCCAGCGGGGGGACCTCCTACAATGAGCAGTTCTTC. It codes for CASSLPSGGTSYNEQFF. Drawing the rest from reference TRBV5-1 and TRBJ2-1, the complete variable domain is KAGVTQTPRYLIKTRGQQVTLSCSPISGHRSVSWYQQTPGQGLQFLFEYFSETQRNKGNFPGRFSGRQFSNSRSEMNVSTLELGDSALYLCASSLPSGGTSYNEQFFGPGTRLTVL.

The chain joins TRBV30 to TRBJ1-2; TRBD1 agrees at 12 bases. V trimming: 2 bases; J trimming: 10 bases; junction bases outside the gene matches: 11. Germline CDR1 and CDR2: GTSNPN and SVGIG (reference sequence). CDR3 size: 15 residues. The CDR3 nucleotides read TGTGCCTGGAGTCCCGGGACAGGGGGCGCAGTCGACTACACCTTC. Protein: CAWSPGTGGAVDYTF.

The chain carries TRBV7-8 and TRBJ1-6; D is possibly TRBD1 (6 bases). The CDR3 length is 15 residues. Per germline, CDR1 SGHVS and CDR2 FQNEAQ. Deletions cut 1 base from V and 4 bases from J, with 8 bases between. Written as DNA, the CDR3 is TGTGCCAGCAGCTTAGTTGGGACATATAATTCACCCCTCCACTTT. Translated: CASSLVGTYNSPLHF.